Shown below are 7 T cell receptor beta chains from a single sample sequenced in a study of shared clonotypes between healthy human individuals. The protocol was immunoSEQ multiplex PCR, while the TCRdb copy is restricted to in-frame clones and leaves out a portion. The data show approximately 2,000,000 clones, with roughly 92% seen just once and about 0.36% held by the top ten. Input material: naive CD4+ T cells from PBMCs. As to subset: CD45RA+ positively selected. The source of these receptors is a young man in good health. Some clones in this sample may be carry-over from other donors' samples.

This clone has just one count. CDR3 coding DNA: TGTGCCAGCACTAGCGGGCGCCCAATATACGAGCAGTACTTC. Translating gives CASTSGRPIYEQYF. The J gene is TRBJ2-7, the V gene TRBV2; 8 nucleotides match TRBD2. This CDR3 comprises 14 residues. V trimming: 7 bases; J trimming: 4 bases; junction bases outside the gene matches: 9. Germline V gene data show CDR1 as SNHLY and CDR2 as FYNNEI.

V and J are TRBV5-8 and TRBJ2-7; 7 nucleotides match TRBD2. V was clipped by 3 bases and J by 1 base; unmatched bases: 13. Germline V gene sequence: CDR1 SGHTS, CDR2 YDEGEE. The CDR3 runs 17 residues. The CDR3 nucleotides are TGTGCCAGCAGCTGGAAGTTTGGAGCGGGACGATCCTACGAGCAGTACTTC. This translates into CASSWKFGAGRSYEQYF.

This clone was counted a few times. In the same sample, other DNA sequences code for this CDR3. V usage is TRBV6-6 and J usage is TRBJ1-5; D is unclear. V lost 4 bases and J lost 4, with 2 bases in between. The V gene's germline CDR1 is MNHNY and CDR2 SVGAGI (reference sequence). The CDR3 totals 11 residues. As DNA, the CDR3 is TGTGCCAGCAGTTCTAATCAGCCCCAGCATTTT. Protein: CASSSNQPQHF.

This rearrangement joins TRBV15 to TRBJ2-1; 9 bases match TRBD2. The CDR3 covers 14 residues. Trimming took 5 bases from V and 8 from J; bases not matched to a gene: 7. CDR1 is LNHNV and CDR2 is YYDKDF in the germline V gene (reference sequence). DNA of the CDR3: TGTGCCACCAGCCTGATAGCGGGAGTTTATGAGCAGTTCTTC. This gives the protein CATSLIAGVYEQFF.

This sequence joins TRBV6-5 and TRBJ1-2, with a tentative D call TRBD1 (6 bases). The germline V gene encodes CDR1 MNHEY and CDR2 SVGAGI. V was cut by 6 bases and J by 8 bases, with 13 bases left in between. This CDR3 is 12 amino acids long. CDR3 region: CASSTGPRGYTF. The CDR3 DNA sequence: TGTGCCAGCAGCACAGGGCCCAGAGGCTACACCTTC.

J is TRBJ2-7 and V is TRBV5-6; no clear D gene. The CDR3 covers 14 residues. CDR1 SGHDT and CDR2 YYEEEE come from the germline V gene. Deletions cut 4 bases from V and 5 bases from J, with 16 bases between. CDR3 DNA: TGTGCCAGCAGCCTCACCCCCGGAGCCCACGAGCAGTACTTC. The encoded protein is CASSLTPGAHEQYF.

The chain joins TRBV4-1 to TRBJ2-3; D not resolved. The V and J ends lost 1 base and 3 bases respectively, with 2 bases between them. Germline values: CDR1 MGHRA, CDR2 YSYEKL. The CDR3 runs 12 residues. Written as DNA, the CDR3 is TGCGCCAGCAGCCAAGTTACAGATACGCAGTATTTT. The encoded protein is CASSQVTDTQYF.